These 25 T cell receptor beta chains share one sample of origin, sequenced in a study of control samples from healthy donors and cancer patients. TCRdb's copy holds only in-frame clones and misses some; the assay was immunoSEQ multiplex PCR. The table lists over 100,000 clones, 80% to 95% of them singletons. The material sequenced was blood. The receptors shown here come from a man aged 40-55 years in good health.

Here the CDR3 DNA reads TGTGCCAGCAGCTTAGCGGGGAAGAGCACAGATACGCAGTATTTT. Protein sequence: CASSLAGKSTDTQYF. The chain joins TRBV7-9 to TRBJ2-3; D is unresolved. CDR1 and CDR2 from the germline V gene are SEHNR and FQNEAQ (reference sequence). The CDR3 runs to 15 residues. With 0 bases removed from V and 0 bases from J, the gap between germline ends came to 7 bases.

The V gene is TRBV10-3, the J gene TRBJ1-1; D gene unclear. The length of the CDR3 is 12 residues. With 11 bases removed from V and 0 bases from J, the gap between germline ends came to 10 bases. CDR1 and CDR2 (germline): ENHRY, SYGVKD. The CDR3 reads CASKQMNTEAFF. DNA for the CDR3: TGTGCCTCGAAGCAAATGAACACTGAAGCTTTCTTT.

V and J are TRBV19 and TRBJ2-7; TRBD1 matches 8 bases. Germline CDR1 and CDR2: LNHDA and SQIVND (reference sequence). V gave up 6 bases and J gave up 4 bases; unmatched junction bases: 5. The CDR3 totals 13 residues. The CDR3 DNA follows: TGTGCCAGTAGGGGGACAGGACTGTACGAGCAGTACTTC. Translating it yields CASRGTGLYEQYF.

The chain recombines TRBV5-6 with TRBJ1-2; possible D gene TRBD1, 6 bases. The CDR3 is 16 residues long. V dropped 0 bases and J dropped 5 bases, with 17 bases sitting between them. Germline CDR1 is SGHDT and CDR2 is YYEEEE. The CDR3 coding sequence is TGTGCCAGCAGCTTGGGGAGTGGGGGCAAAGGGTATGGCTACACCTTC. This encodes CASSLGSGGKGYGYTF. Supplemented by reference TRBV5-6 and TRBJ1-2, the full variable domain reads DAGVTQSPTHLIKTRGQQVTLRCSPKSGHDTVSWYQQALGQGPQFIFQYYEEEERQRGNFPDRFSGHQFPNYSSELNVNALLLGDSALYLCASSLGSGGKGYGYTFGSGTRLTVV.

J is TRBJ2-1 and V is TRBV12-3 or TRBV12-4; a weak D match, TRBD2 (6 bases). The CDR3 sequence is 13 residues long. The V and J ends lost 6 bases and 9 bases respectively, with 15 bases between them. The CDR3 DNA sequence: TGTGCCAGCAGCCGGGGGACCGTCAGTGAGCAGTTCTTC. Translated: CASSRGTVSEQFF.

This chain uses TRBV2 with TRBJ1-1; unclear D gene. Germline CDR1 reads SNHLY; CDR2 reads FYNNEI. This CDR3 region has 14 residues. The V and J ends lost 1 base and 5 bases respectively, with 11 bases between them. The CDR3, as DNA: TGTGCCAGCAGTGAAGGTGGGGTGGTGACTGAAGCTTTCTTT. Its translation is CASSEGGVVTEAFF. The full variable domain, in which reference TRBV2 and TRBJ1-1 provide the parts outside the CDR3, is EPEVTQTPSHQVTQMGQEVILRCVPISNHLYFYWYRQILGQKVEFLVSFYNNEISEKSEIFDDQFSVERPDGSNFTLKIRSTKLEDSAMYFCASSEGGVVTEAFFGQGTRLTVV.

The genes are TRBV9 and TRBJ2-2; no reliable D call. Trimming stripped 0 bases from V and 1 base from J, with 7 bases between. Germline V gene sequence: CDR1 SGDLS, CDR2 YYNGEE. The CDR3 extends over 15 amino acids. CDR3 DNA sequence: TGTGCCAGCAGCGTAGAAATCCTGAACACCGGGGAGCTGTTTTTT. Its protein product is CASSVEILNTGELFF.

The CDR3 DNA is TGTGCCAGCAGCTTAGATCTTAGGACAGCCCGACTCAACATTCAGTACTTC. Its translation: CASSLDLRTARLNIQYF. The chain is built from TRBV7-8 and TRBJ2-4, with a possible D match to TRBD1 (6 bases). The CDR3 has 17 residues. V dropped 1 base and J dropped 7 bases, with 20 bases sitting between them. In germline, CDR1 is SGHVS, CDR2 FQNEAQ.

The chain couples TRBV19 to TRBJ2-3; 7 bases match TRBD1. V shed 2 bases and J 2 bases; nucleotides not matched to a gene: 4. The CDR3 is made up of 15 amino acids. The germline V gene encodes CDR1 LNHDA and CDR2 SQIVND (reference sequence). The CDR3 DNA sequence: TGTGCCAGTAGTATAACAGGGGCCCCCACAGATACGCAGTATTTT. Translation gives CASSITGAPTDTQYF.

A single count supports this clone. The genes are TRBV6-5 and TRBJ2-7, with D perhaps being TRBD1 or TRBD2 (5 bases each). Trimming shortened V by 4 bases and J by 4 bases, and 14 bases separated the two germline ends. Germline V gene data show CDR1 as MNHEY and CDR2 as SVGAGI. There are 14 residues in the CDR3. CDR3 sequence reads: CASSFRDPWYEQYF. CDR3 nucleotides: TGTGCCAGCAGTTTCCGGGACCCCTGGTACGAGCAGTACTTC.

This chain links TRBV6-5 with TRBJ1-5; D gene unclear. This CDR3 is 12 amino acids long. Germline lookup yields CDR1 MNHEY and CDR2 SVGAGI. Trimming cost V 11 bases and J 7 bases, with 15 bases left between them. The CDR3 bases are TGTGCCTCCAAGGGTGTAGGACAGCCCCAGCATTTT. It yields the protein CASKGVGQPQHF.

This chain uses TRBV27 with TRBJ2-2, with D perhaps TRBD1 (6 bases). Deletions cut 1 base from V and 6 bases from J, with 21 bases between. The CDR3 is 18 amino acids. Germline CDR1 is MNHEY and CDR2 is SMNVEV (reference sequence). CDR3 amino acids: CASSLLAITNQGSGELFF. The CDR3 DNA reads TGTGCCAGCAGTTTATTGGCTATTACCAACCAGGGGTCCGGGGAGCTGTTTTTT.

CDR3 sequence: CAWSKSKGLLAYEQYF. As DNA, the CDR3 is TGTGCCTGGAGTAAGTCCAAGGGCCTCTTGGCCTACGAGCAGTACTTC. This sequence joins TRBV30 and TRBJ2-7; D uncertain. Germline V gene data show CDR1 as GTSNPN and CDR2 as SVGIG (reference sequence). Trimming stripped 2 bases from V and 2 bases from J, with 19 bases between. The CDR3 has 16 residues.

This clone was seen a single time. The V call is TRBV27, the J call TRBJ2-2; possible D gene TRBD2, 7 bases. The CDR3 spans 16 residues. From germline, CDR1 is MNHEY and CDR2 SMNVEV (reference sequence). Trimming removed 4 bases from V and 6 bases from J, with 18 bases in between. CDR3 protein: CASSSVRGGLAGELFF. Here the CDR3 DNA reads TGTGCCAGCAGTTCCGTAAGGGGGGGCCTAGCCGGGGAGCTGTTTTTT.

The count of this clone is one. This rearrangement joins TRBV11-3 to TRBJ2-3, with D maybe TRBD1 (5 bases). V dropped 5 bases and J dropped 0 bases, with 15 bases sitting between them. CDR1 and CDR2 from the germline V gene are SGHNT and YENEEA. The CDR3 length is 16 residues. The CDR3 here is CASSPRGTSSTDTQYF. CDR3 DNA sequence: TGTGCCAGCAGCCCTAGGGGCACCTCTAGCACAGATACGCAGTATTTT. The whole variable domain, remainder taken from reference TRBV11-3 and TRBJ2-3, is EAGVVQSPRYKIIEKKQPVAFWCNPISGHNTLYWYLQNLGQGPELLIRYENEEAVDDSQLPKDRFSAERLKGVDSTLKIQPAELGDSAVYLCASSPRGTSSTDTQYFGPGTRLTVL.

In its sample, this clone was seen once. This chain links TRBV6-5 with TRBJ1-1; D is undetermined. Per the germline V gene, CDR1 is MNHEY and CDR2 is SVGAGI. The CDR3 has 13 residues. The V end lost 6 bases, the J end lost 5 bases, and 13 bases lay between the germline ends. DNA for the CDR3: TGTGCCAGCAGGGGGAGACTGGGGACTGAAGCTTTCTTT. As protein: CASRGRLGTEAFF.

The chain links TRBV7-8 to TRBJ2-5; 10 bases are a match to TRBD2. Germline V lookup: CDR1 SGHVS, CDR2 FQNEAQ. V shed 5 bases and J 5 bases; nucleotides not matched to a gene: 5. The CDR3 has 14 amino acids. The CDR3 protein is CASSRTSGWETQYF. For the CDR3, the DNA is TGTGCCAGCAGCCGGACTAGCGGCTGGGAGACCCAGTACTTC.

The genes are TRBV5-6 and TRBJ2-5; D may correspond to TRBD1 or TRBD2 (6 bases each). Germline CDR1 is SGHDT and CDR2 is YYEEEE. This CDR3 is 16 amino acids long. The V gene lost 0 bases and the J gene lost 4 bases, with 16 bases spanning the gap. The CDR3 nucleotides read TGTGCCAGCAGCTTGGACAAGGCAACGGGGGCAGAGACCCAGTACTTC. This gives the protein CASSLDKATGAETQYF.

The chain carries TRBV2 and TRBJ2-3, with TRBD2 as a possible D gene (5 bases). The germline gives CDR1 SNHLY, CDR2 FYNNEI. The CDR3 covers 15 residues. V was shortened by 6 bases and J by 1 base, with 14 bases between the two germline ends. Here the CDR3 DNA reads TGTGCCAGCAGGGAGGCCGATCGGGGCACAGATACGCAGTATTTT. It is translated as CASREADRGTDTQYF.

This chain links TRBV19 with TRBJ1-1; 9 bases fit TRBD1. This CDR3 spans 15 amino acids. The ends lost 10 bases at V and 6 bases at J; junction bases unmatched: 15. Germline V gives CDR1 LNHDA, CDR2 SQIVND (reference sequence). The CDR3 bases are TGTGCCACGAAGACAGGGGACAGGGTATCGTCTGAAGCTTTCTTT. Its translation: CATKTGDRVSSEAFF.

This clone came up once. The rearrangement joins TRBV3-1 (or the pseudogene TRBV3-2) to TRBJ2-3; D is unresolved. The germline V and J ends were trimmed by 2 bases and 6 bases, with 15 bases remaining between them. In germline, CDR1 is LGHDT, CDR2 YNNKEL (reference sequence). This CDR3 region has 15 residues. CDR3 in DNA: TGTGCCAGCAGCCAATGGACCACCTTAGTGGATACGCAGTATTTT. Translation: CASSQWTTLVDTQYF.

The gene calls are TRBV4-2 and TRBJ1-4; unclear D gene. Germline CDR1 is LGHNA and CDR2 is YNFKEQ. With 0 bases removed from V and 0 bases from J, the gap between germline ends came to 11 bases. The CDR3 is made up of 17 amino acids. The DNA for the CDR3 is TGTGCCAGCAGCCAAGAGGATAGACGGACAACTAATGAAAAACTGTTTTTT. Protein: CASSQEDRRTTNEKLFF.

This chain joins TRBV7-9 and TRBJ2-6; no clear D gene. The V end lost 1 base, the J end lost 3 bases, and 10 bases lay between the germline ends. Per germline, CDR1 SEHNR and CDR2 FQNEAQ (reference sequence). The CDR3 is 16 amino acids. CDR3 region: CASSLDARVGANVLTF. In DNA form, the CDR3 reads TGTGCCAGCAGCTTAGATGCAAGGGTTGGGGCCAACGTCCTGACTTTC.

The chain is built from TRBV5-4 and TRBJ2-3; D may be TRBD2 (6 bases). V lost 4 bases to trimming and J lost 2 bases, with 20 bases between them. Germline V gene data show CDR1 as SGHNT and CDR2 as YYREEE (reference sequence). This CDR3 has 17 amino acids. The CDR3 here is CASSKGLGGYLTDTQYF. In nucleotides, the CDR3 is TGTGCCAGCAGCAAAGGTCTCGGGGGATACCTCACAGATACGCAGTATTTT. The full variable domain, completed using reference TRBV5-4 and TRBJ2-3, is ETGVTQSPTHLIKTRGQQVTLRCSSQSGHNTVSWYQQALGQGPQFIFQYYREEENGRGNFPPRFSGLQFPNYSSELNVNALELDDSALYLCASSKGLGGYLTDTQYFGPGTRLTVL.

This clone was detected only a few times. The chain uses TRBV7-9 and TRBJ2-7; tentatively, D is TRBD1 or TRBD2 (5 bases each). Trimming took 1 base from V and 6 from J, leaving 10 bases between them. This CDR3 spans 13 amino acids. CDR1 and CDR2 from the germline V gene are SEHNR and FQNEAQ (reference sequence). The CDR3 loop is CASSLEGRGEQYF. The DNA for the CDR3 is TGTGCCAGCAGCTTAGAGGGACGAGGCGAGCAGTACTTC.